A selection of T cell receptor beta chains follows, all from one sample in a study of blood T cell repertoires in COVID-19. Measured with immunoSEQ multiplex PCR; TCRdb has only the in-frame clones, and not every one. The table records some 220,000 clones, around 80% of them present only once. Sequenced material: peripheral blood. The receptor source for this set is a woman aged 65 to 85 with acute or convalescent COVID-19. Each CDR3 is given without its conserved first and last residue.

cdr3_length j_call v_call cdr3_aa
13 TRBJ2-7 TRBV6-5 ASSYGERGAYEQY
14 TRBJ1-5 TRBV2 ASSSTGTGGRQPQH
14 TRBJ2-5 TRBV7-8 ASSLGLAPYQETQY
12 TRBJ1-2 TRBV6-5 ASSPRRPDYGYT
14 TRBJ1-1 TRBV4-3 ASSQVPGQGSTEAF
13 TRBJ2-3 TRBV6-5 ASTTGTGITDTQY
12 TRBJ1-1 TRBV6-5 ASTTDTWNTEAF
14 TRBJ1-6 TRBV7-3 ASSVGGTGNNSPLH
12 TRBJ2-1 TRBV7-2 ASSLTSINFPPF
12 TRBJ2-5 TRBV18 ASSLRDSQETQY
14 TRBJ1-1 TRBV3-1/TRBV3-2 ASRQQGARGNTEAF
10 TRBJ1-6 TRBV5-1 ASSFGNSPLH
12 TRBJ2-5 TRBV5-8 ASSLVAAQETQY
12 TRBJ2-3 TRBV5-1 ASSLEGATDTQY
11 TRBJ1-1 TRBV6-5 ASSYEAYTEAF
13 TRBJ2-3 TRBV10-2 ASSDTGSNTDTQY
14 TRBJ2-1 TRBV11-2 ASSLEGGQGHNEQF
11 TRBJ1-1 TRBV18 ASSPSQGAEAF
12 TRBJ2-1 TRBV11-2 ASSLNGGVNEQF
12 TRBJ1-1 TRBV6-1 ASSEESGITEAF
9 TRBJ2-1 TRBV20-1 SALGQGRQF
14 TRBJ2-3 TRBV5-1 ASSLASGGYTDTQY